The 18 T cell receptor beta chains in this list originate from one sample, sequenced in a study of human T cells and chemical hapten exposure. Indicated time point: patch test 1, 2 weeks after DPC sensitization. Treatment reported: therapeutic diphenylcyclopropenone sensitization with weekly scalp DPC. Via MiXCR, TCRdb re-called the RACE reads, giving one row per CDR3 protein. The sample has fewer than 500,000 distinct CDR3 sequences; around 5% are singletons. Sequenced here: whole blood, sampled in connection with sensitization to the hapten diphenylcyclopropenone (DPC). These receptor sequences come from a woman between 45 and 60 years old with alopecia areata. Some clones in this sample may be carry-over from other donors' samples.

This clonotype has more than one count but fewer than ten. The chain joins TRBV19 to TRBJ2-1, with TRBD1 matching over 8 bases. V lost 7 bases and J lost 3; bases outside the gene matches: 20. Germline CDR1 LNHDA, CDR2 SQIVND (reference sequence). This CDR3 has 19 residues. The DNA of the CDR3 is TGTGCCAGTAAAGAGAAGGACAGGGAGAACGGGCGATTCTACAATGAGCAGTTCTTC. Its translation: CASKEKDRENGRFYNEQFF.

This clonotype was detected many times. CDR3 nucleotides: TGTGCCAGCACCGCCGGAGGATACAAAAACATTCAGTACTTC. Translated: CASTAGGYKNIQYF. V usage is TRBV28 and J usage is TRBJ2-4; D may be TRBD2 (5 bases). Trimming cost V 7 bases and J 3 bases, with 13 bases left between them. This CDR3 region has 14 residues. Germline V gene lookup returns CDR1 MDHEN and CDR2 SYDVKM.

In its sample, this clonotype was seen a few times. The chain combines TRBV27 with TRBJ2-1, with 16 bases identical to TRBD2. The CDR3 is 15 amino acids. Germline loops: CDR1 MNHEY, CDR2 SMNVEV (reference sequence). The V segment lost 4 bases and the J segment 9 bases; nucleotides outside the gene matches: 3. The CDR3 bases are TGTGCCAGCAGTTGGGGACTAGCGGGAGGGGGTGAGCAGTTCTTC. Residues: CASSWGLAGGGEQFF.

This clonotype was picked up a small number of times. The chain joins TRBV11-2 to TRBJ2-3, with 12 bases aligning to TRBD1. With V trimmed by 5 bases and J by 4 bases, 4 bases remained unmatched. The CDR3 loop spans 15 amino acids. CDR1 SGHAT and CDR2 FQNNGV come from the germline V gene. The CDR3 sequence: CASSPGTGGADTQYF. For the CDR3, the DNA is TGTGCCAGCAGCCCAGGGACAGGGGGCGCAGATACGCAGTATTTT.

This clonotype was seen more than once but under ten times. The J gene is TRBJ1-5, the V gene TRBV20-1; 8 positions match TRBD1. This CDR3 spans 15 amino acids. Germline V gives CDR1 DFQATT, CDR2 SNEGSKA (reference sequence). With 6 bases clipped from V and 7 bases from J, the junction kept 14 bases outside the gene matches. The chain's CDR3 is CSAATAGGVGQPQHF. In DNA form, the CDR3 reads TGCAGTGCCGCTACAGCAGGGGGCGTCGGACAGCCCCAGCATTTT.

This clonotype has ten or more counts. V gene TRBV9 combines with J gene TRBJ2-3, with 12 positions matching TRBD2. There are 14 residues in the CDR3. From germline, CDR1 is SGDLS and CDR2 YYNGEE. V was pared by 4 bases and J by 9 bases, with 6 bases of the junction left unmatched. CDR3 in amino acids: CASSTGLAGNTQYF. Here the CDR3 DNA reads TGTGCCAGCAGCACCGGACTAGCGGGGAACACGCAGTATTTT.

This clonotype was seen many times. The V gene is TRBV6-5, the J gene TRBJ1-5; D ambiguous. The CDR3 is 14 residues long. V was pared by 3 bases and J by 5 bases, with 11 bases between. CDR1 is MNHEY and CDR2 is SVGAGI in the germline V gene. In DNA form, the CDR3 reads TGTGCCAGCAGTTATATCGGGTGGGATCAGCCCCAGCATTTT. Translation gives CASSYIGWDQPQHF.

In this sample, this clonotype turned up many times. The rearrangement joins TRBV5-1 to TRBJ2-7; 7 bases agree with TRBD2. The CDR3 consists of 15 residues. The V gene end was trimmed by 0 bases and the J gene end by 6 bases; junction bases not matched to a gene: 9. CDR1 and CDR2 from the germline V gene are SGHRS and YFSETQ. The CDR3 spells CASSLVGGGNPEQYF. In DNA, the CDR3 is TGCGCCAGCAGCTTGGTCGGGGGAGGGAACCCCGAGCAGTACTTC.

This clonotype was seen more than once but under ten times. The CDR3 here is CASSSGVYGGYTF. As DNA, the CDR3 is TGTGCCAGCAGTAGCGGGGTCTATGGAGGCTACACCTTC. J is TRBJ1-2 and V is TRBV25-1; D remains unclear. CDR3 length equals 13 residues. V was cut by 5 bases and J by 8 bases, with 15 bases left in between. Germline V gene lookup returns CDR1 MGHDK and CDR2 SYGVNS.

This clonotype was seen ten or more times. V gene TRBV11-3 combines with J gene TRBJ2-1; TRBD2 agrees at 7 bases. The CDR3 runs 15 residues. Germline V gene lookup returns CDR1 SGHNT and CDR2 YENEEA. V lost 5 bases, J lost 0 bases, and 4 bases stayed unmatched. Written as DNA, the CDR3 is TGTGCCAGCAGCCCCGGGACTACCTCCTACAATGAGCAGTTCTTC. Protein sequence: CASSPGTTSYNEQFF.

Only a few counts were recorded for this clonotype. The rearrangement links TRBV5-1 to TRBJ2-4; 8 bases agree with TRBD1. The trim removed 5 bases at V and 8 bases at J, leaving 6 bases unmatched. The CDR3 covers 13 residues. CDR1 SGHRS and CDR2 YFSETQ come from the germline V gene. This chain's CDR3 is CASRMDREDIQYF. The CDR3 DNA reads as TGCGCCAGCAGAATGGACAGGGAGGACATTCAGTACTTC.

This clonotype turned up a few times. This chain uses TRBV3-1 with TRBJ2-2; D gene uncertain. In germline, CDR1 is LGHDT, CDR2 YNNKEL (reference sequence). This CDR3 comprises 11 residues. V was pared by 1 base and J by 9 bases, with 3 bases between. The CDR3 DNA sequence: TGTGCCAGCAGCCAAGGGAGGGAGCTGTTTTTT. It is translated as CASSQGRELFF.

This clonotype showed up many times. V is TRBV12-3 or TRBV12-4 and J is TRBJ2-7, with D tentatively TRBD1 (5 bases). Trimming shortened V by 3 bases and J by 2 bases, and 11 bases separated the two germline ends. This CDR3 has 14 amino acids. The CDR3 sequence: CASSLNWGPYEQYF. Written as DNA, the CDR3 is TGTGCCAGCAGTTTGAATTGGGGCCCCTACGAGCAGTACTTC.

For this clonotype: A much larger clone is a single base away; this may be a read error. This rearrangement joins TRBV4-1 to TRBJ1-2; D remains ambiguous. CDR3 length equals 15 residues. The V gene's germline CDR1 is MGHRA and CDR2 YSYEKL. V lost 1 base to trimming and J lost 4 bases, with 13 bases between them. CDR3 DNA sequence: TGCGCCAGCAGCCAAGCGGACCGTAGCTCCTATGGCTACACCTTC. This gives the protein CASSQADRSSYGYTF.

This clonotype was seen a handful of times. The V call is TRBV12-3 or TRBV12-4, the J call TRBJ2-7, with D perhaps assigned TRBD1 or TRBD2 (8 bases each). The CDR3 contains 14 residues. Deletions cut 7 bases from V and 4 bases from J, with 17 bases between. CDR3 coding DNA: TGTGCCAGCAACCAGCGGGGGACAGGTTACGAGCAGTACTTC. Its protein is CASNQRGTGYEQYF.

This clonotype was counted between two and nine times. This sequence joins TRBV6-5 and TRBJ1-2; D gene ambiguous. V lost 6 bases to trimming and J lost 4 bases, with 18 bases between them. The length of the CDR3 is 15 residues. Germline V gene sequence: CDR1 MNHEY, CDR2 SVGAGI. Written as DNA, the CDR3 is TGTGCCAGCAGGGCAACCCAGACAACCCCCTATGGCTACACCTTC. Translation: CASRATQTTPYGYTF.

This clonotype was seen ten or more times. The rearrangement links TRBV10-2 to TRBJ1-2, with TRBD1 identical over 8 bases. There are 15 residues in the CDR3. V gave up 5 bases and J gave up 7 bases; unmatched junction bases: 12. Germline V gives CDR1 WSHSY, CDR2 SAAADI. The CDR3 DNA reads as TGCGCCAGCAGTCAGGCGACAGGGGAGGCCAGTGGCTACACCTTC. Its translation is CASSQATGEASGYTF.

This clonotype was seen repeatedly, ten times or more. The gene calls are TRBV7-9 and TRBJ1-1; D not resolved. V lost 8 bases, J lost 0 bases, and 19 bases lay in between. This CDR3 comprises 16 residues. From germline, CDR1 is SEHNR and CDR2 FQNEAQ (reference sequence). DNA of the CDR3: TGTGCCAGCGGTACCATCGGCCCGCCGATGAACACTGAAGCTTTCTTT. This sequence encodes CASGTIGPPMNTEAFF.